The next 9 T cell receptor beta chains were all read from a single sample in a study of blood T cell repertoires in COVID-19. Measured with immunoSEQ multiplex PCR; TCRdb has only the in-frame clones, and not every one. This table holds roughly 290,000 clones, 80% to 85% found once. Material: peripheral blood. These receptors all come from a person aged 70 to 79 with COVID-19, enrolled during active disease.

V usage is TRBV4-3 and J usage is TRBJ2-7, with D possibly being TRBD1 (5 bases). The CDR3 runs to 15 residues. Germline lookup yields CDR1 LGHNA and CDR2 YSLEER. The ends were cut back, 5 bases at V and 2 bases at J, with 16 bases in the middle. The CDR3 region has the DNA TGCGCCAGCAGCGCTACTCGCGAAGGGGCCTACGAGCAGTACTTC. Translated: CASSATREGAYEQYF.

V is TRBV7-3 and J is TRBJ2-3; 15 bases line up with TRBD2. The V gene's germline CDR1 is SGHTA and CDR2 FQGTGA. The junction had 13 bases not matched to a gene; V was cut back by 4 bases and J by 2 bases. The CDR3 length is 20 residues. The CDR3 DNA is TGTGCCAGCAGCTCCAATCCCGGGACTAGCGGGAGGCGGAACACAGATACGCAGTATTTT. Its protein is CASSSNPGTSGRRNTDTQYF. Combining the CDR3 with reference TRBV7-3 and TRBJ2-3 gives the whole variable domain GAGVSQTPSNKVTEKGKYVELRCDPISGHTALYWYRQSLGQGPEFLIYFQGTGAADDSGLPNDRFFAVRPEGSVSTLKIQRTERGDSAVYLCASSSNPGTSGRRNTDTQYFGPGTRLTVL.

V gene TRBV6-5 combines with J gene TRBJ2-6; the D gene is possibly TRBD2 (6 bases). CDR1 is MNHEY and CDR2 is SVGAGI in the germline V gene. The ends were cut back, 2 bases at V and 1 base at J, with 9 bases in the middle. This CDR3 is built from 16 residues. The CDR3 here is CASSYHGTSGANVLTF. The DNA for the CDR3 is TGTGCCAGCAGTTACCACGGGACTTCTGGGGCCAACGTCCTGACTTTC.

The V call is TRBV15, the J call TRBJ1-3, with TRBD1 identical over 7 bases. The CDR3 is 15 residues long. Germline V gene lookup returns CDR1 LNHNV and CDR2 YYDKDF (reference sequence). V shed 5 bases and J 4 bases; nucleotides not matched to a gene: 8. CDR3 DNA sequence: TGTGCCACCAGCCCGCAGACAGGGTCAGGAAACACCATATATTTT. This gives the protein CATSPQTGSGNTIYF.

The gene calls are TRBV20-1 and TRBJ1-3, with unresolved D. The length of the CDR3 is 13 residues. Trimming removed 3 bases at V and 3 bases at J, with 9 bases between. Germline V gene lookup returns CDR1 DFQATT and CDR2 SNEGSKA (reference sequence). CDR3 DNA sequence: TGCAGTGCTAGTCGGGATGATGGAAACACCATATATTTT. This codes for CSASRDDGNTIYF.

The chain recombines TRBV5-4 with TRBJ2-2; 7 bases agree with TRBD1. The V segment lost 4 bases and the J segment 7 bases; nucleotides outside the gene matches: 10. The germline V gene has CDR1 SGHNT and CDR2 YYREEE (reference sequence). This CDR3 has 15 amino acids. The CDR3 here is CASSPKRGQGGELFF. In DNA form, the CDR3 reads TGTGCCAGCAGCCCAAAAAGGGGGCAGGGCGGGGAGCTGTTTTTT. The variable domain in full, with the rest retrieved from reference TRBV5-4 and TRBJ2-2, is ETGVTQSPTHLIKTRGQQVTLRCSSQSGHNTVSWYQQALGQGPQFIFQYYREEENGRGNFPPRFSGLQFPNYSSELNVNALELDDSALYLCASSPKRGQGGELFFGEGSRLTVL.

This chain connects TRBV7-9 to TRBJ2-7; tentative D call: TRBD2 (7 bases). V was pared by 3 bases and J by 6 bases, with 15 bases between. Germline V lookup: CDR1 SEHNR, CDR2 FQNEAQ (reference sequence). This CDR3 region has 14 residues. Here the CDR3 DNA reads TGTGCCAGCAGCTTGGGGGGGGCGCAGTTCGAGCAGTACTTC. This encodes CASSLGGAQFEQYF.

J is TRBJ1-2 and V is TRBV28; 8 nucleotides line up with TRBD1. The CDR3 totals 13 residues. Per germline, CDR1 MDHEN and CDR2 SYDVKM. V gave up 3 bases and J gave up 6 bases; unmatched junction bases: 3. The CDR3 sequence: CASSFRGLDGYTF. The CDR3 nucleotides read TGTGCCAGCAGTTTCAGGGGGCTCGATGGCTACACCTTC.

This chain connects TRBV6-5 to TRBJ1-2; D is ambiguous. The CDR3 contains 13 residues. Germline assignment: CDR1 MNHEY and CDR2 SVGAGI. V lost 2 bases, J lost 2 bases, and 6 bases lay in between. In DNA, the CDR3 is TGTGCCAGCAGTTACCAGAGGAACTATGGCTACACCTTC. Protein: CASSYQRNYGYTF.